This TCR beta chain was found in a study of shared clonotypes between healthy human individuals. Study-wide context: Researchers assigned three CD4 naive, three CD4 memory, two CD8 naive and one CD8 memory plate to each donor.

Whole-study findings and limits: Blood alone was sampled, and tissue repertoires likely differ.

The sample holds one count of this clone. The antigen is unknown. Per sorted-subset replicate PCR, input was about 180 ng DNA, representing around 28,000 T cell genomes. The repertoire was sequenced with immunoSEQ multiplex PCR; TCRdb's copy has only in-frame clones and lacks some. The sample has roughly 2.2 million clones, over 90% seen once. This CDR3 is built from 14 residues. Trimming took 9 bases from V and 4 from J, leaving 15 bases between them. The germline V gene encodes CDR1 SNHLY and CDR2 FYNNEI. The source of this sequence is a man aged 18 to 30 in good health. Some clones in this sample may be carry-over from other donors' samples. The chain uses TRBV2 and TRBJ2-2, with D perhaps given as TRBD1 or TRBD2 (6 bases each). The material sequenced was naive CD4+ T cells from PBMCs. Subset defined: CD45RA+ positively selected. For the CDR3, the DNA is TGTGCCAGAGGAGGGACACGGCGCACCGGGGAGCTGTTTTTT. Its translation: CARGGTRRTGELFF.